Listed here are 5 T cell receptor beta chains from one sample, sequenced in a study of blood T cell repertoires in COVID-19. The table came from immunoSEQ multiplex PCR; TCRdb's copy has only in-frame clones and leaves some out. This table has approximately 350,000 clones, about 90% appearing once. Sequences were obtained from peripheral blood. The receptors were sampled from a woman aged 18-30 years who had recovered from COVID-19.

The chain employs TRBV5-6 and TRBJ2-2, with TRBD2 matching over 12 bases. V lost 4 bases, J lost 4 bases, and 5 bases stayed unmatched. The germline gives CDR1 SGHDT, CDR2 YYEEEE. The CDR3 has 16 residues. The CDR3 coding sequence is TGTGCCAGCAGCCTAAGACTAGCGGGAGTCACCGGGGAGCTGTTTTTT. It codes for CASSLRLAGVTGELFF.

V gene TRBV27 combines with J gene TRBJ2-3; TRBD1 might be the D (6 bases). This CDR3 has 15 residues. V shed 3 bases and J shed 0 bases, with 10 bases lying between them. Germline values: CDR1 MNHEY, CDR2 SMNVEV (reference sequence). The CDR3, as DNA: TGTGCCAGCAGTTTTGGGGGCCCCAGCACAGATACGCAGTATTTT. It is translated as CASSFGGPSTDTQYF.

The chain couples TRBV6-6 to TRBJ1-2; 9 bases line up with TRBD1. The junction had 4 bases not matched to a gene; V was cut back by 5 bases and J by 3 bases. CDR1 is MNHNY, CDR2 SVGAGI, per germline (reference sequence). The CDR3 totals 14 residues. Here the CDR3 reads CASSDRGVHYGYTF. DNA for the CDR3: TGTGCCAGCAGTGACAGGGGGGTTCACTATGGCTACACCTTC.

J is TRBJ2-5 and V is TRBV5-4; D is undetermined. The V gene lost 3 bases and the J gene lost 2 bases, with 14 bases spanning the gap. CDR1 is SGHNT, CDR2 YYREEE, per germline (reference sequence). The CDR3 covers 15 residues. The CDR3 reads CASSSIGYSQETQYF. The CDR3 bases are TGTGCCAGCAGCTCGATCGGTTATTCACAAGAGACCCAGTACTTC.

V usage is TRBV5-6 and J usage is TRBJ2-1; TRBD1 agrees at 7 bases. This CDR3 comprises 15 residues. With 2 bases clipped from V and 8 bases from J, the junction kept 10 bases outside the gene matches. Germline V gives CDR1 SGHDT, CDR2 YYEEEE. Written as DNA, the CDR3 is TGTGCCAGCAGCTTTACAGGGGAACTGGTCGATGAGCAGTTCTTC. Translated: CASSFTGELVDEQFF.